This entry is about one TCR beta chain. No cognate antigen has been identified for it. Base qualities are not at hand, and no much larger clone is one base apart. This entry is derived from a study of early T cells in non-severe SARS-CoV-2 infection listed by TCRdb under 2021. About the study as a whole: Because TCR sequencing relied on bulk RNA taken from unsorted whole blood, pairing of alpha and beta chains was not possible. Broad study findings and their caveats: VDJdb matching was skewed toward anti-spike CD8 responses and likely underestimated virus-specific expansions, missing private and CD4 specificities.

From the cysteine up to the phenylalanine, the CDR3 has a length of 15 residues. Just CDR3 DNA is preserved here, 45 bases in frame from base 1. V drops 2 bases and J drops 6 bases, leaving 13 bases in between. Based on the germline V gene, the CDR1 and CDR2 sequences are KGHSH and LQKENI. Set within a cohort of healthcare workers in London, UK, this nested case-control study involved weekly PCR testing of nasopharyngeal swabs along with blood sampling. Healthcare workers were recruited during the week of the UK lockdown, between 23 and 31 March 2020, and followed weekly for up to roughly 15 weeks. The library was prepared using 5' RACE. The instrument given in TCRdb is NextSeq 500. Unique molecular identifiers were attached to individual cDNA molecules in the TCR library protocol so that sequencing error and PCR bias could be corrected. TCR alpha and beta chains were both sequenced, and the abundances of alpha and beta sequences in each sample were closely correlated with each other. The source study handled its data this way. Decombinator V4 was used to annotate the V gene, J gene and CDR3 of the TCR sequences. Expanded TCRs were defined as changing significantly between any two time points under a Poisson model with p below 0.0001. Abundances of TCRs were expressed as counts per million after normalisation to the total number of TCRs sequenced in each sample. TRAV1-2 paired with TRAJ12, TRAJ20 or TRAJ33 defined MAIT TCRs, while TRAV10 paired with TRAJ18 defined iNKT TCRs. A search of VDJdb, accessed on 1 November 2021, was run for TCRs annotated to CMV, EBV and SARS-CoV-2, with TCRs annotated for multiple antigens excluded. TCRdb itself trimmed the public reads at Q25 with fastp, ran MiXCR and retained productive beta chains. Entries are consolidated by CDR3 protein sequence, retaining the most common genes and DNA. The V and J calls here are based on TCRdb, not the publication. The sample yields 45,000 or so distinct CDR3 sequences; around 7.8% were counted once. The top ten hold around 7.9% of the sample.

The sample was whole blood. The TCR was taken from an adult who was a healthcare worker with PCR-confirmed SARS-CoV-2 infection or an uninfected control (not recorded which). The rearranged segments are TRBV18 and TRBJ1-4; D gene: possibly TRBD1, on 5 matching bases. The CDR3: CASSPSRGTYEKLFF. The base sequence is TGTGCCAGCTCACCATCGAGGGGAACGTATGAAAAACTGTTTTTT.